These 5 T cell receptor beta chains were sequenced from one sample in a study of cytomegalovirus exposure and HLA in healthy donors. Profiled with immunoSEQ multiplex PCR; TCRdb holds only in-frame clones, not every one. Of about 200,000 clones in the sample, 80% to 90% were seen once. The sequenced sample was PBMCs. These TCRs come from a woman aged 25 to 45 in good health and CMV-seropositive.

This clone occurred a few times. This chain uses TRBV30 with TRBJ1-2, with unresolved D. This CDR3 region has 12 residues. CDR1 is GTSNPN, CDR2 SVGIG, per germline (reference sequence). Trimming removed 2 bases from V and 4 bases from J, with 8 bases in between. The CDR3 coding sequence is TGTGCCTGGAGTATGAGGCTCTATGGCTACACCTTC. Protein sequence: CAWSMRLYGYTF.

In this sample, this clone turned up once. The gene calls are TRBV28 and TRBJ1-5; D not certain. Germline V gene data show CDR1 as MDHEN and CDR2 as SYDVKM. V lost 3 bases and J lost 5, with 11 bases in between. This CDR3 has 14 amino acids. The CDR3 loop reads CASSFGSGHQPQHF. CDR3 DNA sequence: TGTGCCAGCAGTTTCGGCTCAGGTCATCAGCCCCAGCATTTT.

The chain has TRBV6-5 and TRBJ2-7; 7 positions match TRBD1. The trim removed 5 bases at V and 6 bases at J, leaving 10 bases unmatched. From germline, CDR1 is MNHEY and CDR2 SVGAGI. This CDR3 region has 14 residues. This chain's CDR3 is CASSRQGRAVEQYF. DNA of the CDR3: TGTGCCAGCAGTCGACAGGGACGGGCCGTCGAGCAGTACTTC.

The CDR3 coding sequence is TGCGCCAGCAGCCGCCTAACAGGGGCAACGCTGTACTCCTACAATGAGCAGTTCTTC. Protein: CASSRLTGATLYSYNEQFF. The rearrangement uses TRBV4-1 and TRBJ2-1, with TRBD1 matching 7 bases. Germline V CDR1 and CDR2: MGHRA, YSYEKL. The J segment lost 0 bases and the V segment lost 4 bases, leaving 15 bases of the junction unmatched. This CDR3 is built from 19 residues.

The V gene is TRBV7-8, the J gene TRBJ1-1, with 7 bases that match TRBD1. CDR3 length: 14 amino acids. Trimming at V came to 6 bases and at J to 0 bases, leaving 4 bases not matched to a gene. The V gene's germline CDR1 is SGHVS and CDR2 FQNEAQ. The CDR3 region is CASSEDRMNTEAFF. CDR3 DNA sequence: TGTGCCAGCAGTGAGGACAGGATGAACACTGAAGCTTTCTTT.